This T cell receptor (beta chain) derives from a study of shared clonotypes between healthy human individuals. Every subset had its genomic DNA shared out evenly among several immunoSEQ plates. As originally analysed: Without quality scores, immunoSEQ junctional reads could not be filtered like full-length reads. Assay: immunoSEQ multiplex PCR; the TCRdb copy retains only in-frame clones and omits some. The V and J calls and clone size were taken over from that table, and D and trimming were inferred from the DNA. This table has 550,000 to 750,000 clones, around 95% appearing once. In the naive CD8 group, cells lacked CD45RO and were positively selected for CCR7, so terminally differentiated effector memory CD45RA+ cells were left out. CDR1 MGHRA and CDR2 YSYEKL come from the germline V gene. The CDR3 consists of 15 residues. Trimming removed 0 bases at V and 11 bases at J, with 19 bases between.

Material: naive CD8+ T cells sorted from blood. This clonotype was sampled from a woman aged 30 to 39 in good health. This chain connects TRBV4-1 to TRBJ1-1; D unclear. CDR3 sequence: CASSQEGTVGTGAFF. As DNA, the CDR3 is TGCGCCAGCAGCCAAGAAGGAACGGTGGGAACTGGGGCTTTCTTT.